The 12 T cell receptor beta chains below come from one sample, sequenced in a study of regulatory T cells in long-lasting Graves disease. As for time point: persistent/refractory GD, antithyroid drugs over 5 years with positive TRAb. The authors made the TCR library using RNA they extracted from PBMCs. Arm-PCR of CDR3 regions and iRepertoire HTBI primers were used to build TCR beta libraries. TCRdb reprocessed the multiplex PCR reads via MiXCR and lists one record per CDR3 protein. The sample gives 500,000 to 700,000 distinct CDR3 sequences, about 32% of which show up once; around 42% is in the top ten. Sequenced here: peripheral blood mononuclear cells (PBMCs), sampled when the disease was refractory, from a patient treated with antithyroid drugs. Every receptor here comes from a female donor with Graves disease.

The CDR3 region has the DNA TGCAGCGCTTTTGACCCTAGCTCCTACGAGCAGTACTTC. Translating it yields CSAFDPSSYEQYF. The rearrangement joins TRBV29-1 to TRBJ2-7, with D unresolved. Germline V gives CDR1 SQVTM, CDR2 ANQGSEA. V was trimmed by 7 bases and J by 0 bases, leaving 13 bases between them. The CDR3 length is 13 residues.

This chain links TRBV27 with TRBJ1-5; D uncertain. V lost 5 bases and J lost 9, with 17 bases in between. Germline CDR1 is MNHEY and CDR2 is SMNVEV (reference sequence). There are 14 residues in the CDR3. CDR3 DNA: TGTGCCAGCAGTAGGGCCGCGTCATCGGGGCCCCAGCATTTT. This translates into CASSRAASSGPQHF.

V is TRBV13 and J is TRBJ2-1; D possibly corresponds to TRBD2 (6 bases). Germline CDR1 reads PRHDT; CDR2 reads FYEKMQ (reference sequence). This CDR3 region has 15 residues. V dropped 2 bases and J dropped 0 bases, with 8 bases sitting between them. CDR3 sequence reads: CASSLSGRSYNEQFF. Written as DNA, the CDR3 is TGTGCCAGCAGCTTAAGCGGGCGCTCCTACAATGAGCAGTTCTTC.

This clonotype was observed a handful of times. The V and J genes are TRBV20-1 and TRBJ1-5; D gene unclear. V was shortened by 3 bases and J by 6 bases, with 12 bases between the two germline ends. CDR1 and CDR2 (germline): DFQATT, SNEGSKA (reference sequence). This CDR3 contains 13 residues. In DNA, the CDR3 is TGCAGTGCTAGGACATCTGCGGGTCAGCCCCAGCATTTT. Its protein product is CSARTSAGQPQHF.

The chain joins TRBV12-3 or TRBV12-4 to TRBJ2-7; D remains unclear. The germline V and J ends were trimmed by 0 bases and 6 bases, with 12 bases remaining between them. The CDR3 is made up of 14 amino acids. CDR3 sequence reads: CASSLAGRRIEQYF. For the CDR3, the DNA is TGTGCCAGCAGTTTAGCGGGCCGCAGAATCGAGCAGTACTTC.

The chain is built from TRBV20-1 and TRBJ2-7, with 14 positions matching TRBD2. This CDR3 has 16 amino acids. J lost 2 bases, V lost 3 bases, and 6 bases had no gene match. Germline V CDR1 and CDR2: DFQATT, SNEGSKA (reference sequence). CDR3: CSASRATSGRAYEQYF. DNA for the CDR3: TGCAGTGCTAGCCGGGCGACTAGCGGGAGGGCCTACGAGCAGTACTTC.

This clonotype was counted a few times. The chain uses TRBV3-1 and TRBJ1-5, with D possibly matching TRBD1 (5 bases). The V gene lost 4 bases and the J gene lost 4 bases, with 14 bases spanning the gap. CDR1 LGHDT and CDR2 YNNKEL come from the germline V gene (reference sequence). This CDR3 contains 15 residues. The DNA of the CDR3 is TGTGCCAGCAGCCCTTCTGCAGGGCCTAATCAGCCCCAGCATTTT. Translating it yields CASSPSAGPNQPQHF. Filled out from reference TRBV3-1 and TRBJ1-5, the complete variable domain reads DTAVSQTPKYLVTQMGNDKSIKCEQNLGHDTMYWYKQDSKKFLKIMFSYNNKELIINETVPNRFSPKSPDKAHLNLHINSLELGDSAVYFCASSPSAGPNQPQHFGDGTRLSIL.

The V and J genes are TRBV7-9 and TRBJ2-2, with a possible D match to TRBD2 (5 bases). The germline CDR1 and CDR2 sequences are SEHNR and FQNEAQ (reference sequence). Trimming took off 4 bases at V and 6 bases at J, with 12 bases between the two ends. The CDR3 is made up of 14 amino acids. The CDR3 loop is CASSSDQAAGELFF. For the CDR3, the DNA is TGTGCCAGCAGCTCGGACCAAGCGGCCGGGGAGCTGTTTTTT. Looking up the rest from reference TRBV7-9 and TRBJ2-2 gives the full variable domain: DTGVSQNPRHKITKRGQNVTFRCDPISEHNRLYWYRQTLGQGPEFLTYFQNEAQLEKSRLLSDRFSAERPKGSFSTLEIQRTEQGDSAMYLCASSSDQAAGELFFGEGSRLTVL.

This clonotype was counted a few times. The chain has TRBV12-3 or TRBV12-4 and TRBJ2-5; perhaps TRBD2 as D (6 bases). This CDR3 has 16 residues. V dropped 5 bases and J dropped 3 bases, with 19 bases sitting between them. The CDR3 bases are TGTGCCAGCAGTCCTACGGGGAGCGGAGGGAAAGAGACCCAGTACTTC. This codes for CASSPTGSGGKETQYF.

In its sample, this clonotype was seen a few times. The rearrangement links TRBV19 to TRBJ1-5; D is possibly TRBD1 (5 bases). Trimming pared 8 bases from V and 2 bases from J, leaving 13 bases between. The CDR3 spans 14 residues. The germline CDR1 and CDR2 sequences are LNHDA and SQIVND (reference sequence). The CDR3 sequence: CASCASGGNQPQHF. CDR3 nucleotide sequence: TGTGCCAGTTGCGCCTCGGGGGGCAATCAGCCCCAGCATTTT.

The chain combines TRBV20-1 with TRBJ1-6, with TRBD1 matching over 7 bases. V lost 2 bases, J lost 5 bases, and 3 bases stayed unmatched. This CDR3 comprises 14 residues. In germline, CDR1 is DFQATT, CDR2 SNEGSKA (reference sequence). The chain's CDR3 is CSARLGTDNSPLHF. CDR3 DNA: TGCAGTGCTAGACTCGGGACAGATAATTCACCCCTCCACTTT.

This clonotype was observed at least ten times. The genes are TRBV2 and TRBJ1-4, with D unclear. The CDR3 length is 11 residues. The germline gives CDR1 SNHLY, CDR2 FYNNEI. Trimming removed 1 base from V and 8 bases from J, with 2 bases in between. CDR3 sequence (DNA): TGTGCCAGCAGTGAAGGGGAAAAACTGTTTTTT. Translation gives CASSEGEKLFF.